This TCR beta chain was identified during a study of T and B cells in COVID-19 patients. Study conclusions and caveats: Active COVID-19 showed highly clonal TRB repertoires; recovery showed diversity and richness above healthy donors.

TRB was amplified from about 260-540 ng of blood genomic DNA. Germline assignment: CDR1 DFQATT and CDR2 SNEGSKA (reference sequence). The germline V and J ends were trimmed by 6 bases and 0 bases, with 9 bases remaining between them. This CDR3 is 13 amino acids long. Concerning this clonotype: As yet, its antigen is unknown.

Multiplex PCR with BIOMED2 TRB-A/B primer pools amplified TRB rearrangements. TCRdb called the multiplex PCR reads again in MiXCR, with one record for every CDR3 protein. The sample consists of roughly 5,200 distinct CDR3 sequences, around 26% of them appearing once. Source material: blood. The chain uses TRBV20-1 and TRBJ2-1; no clear D. The receptor was isolated from a human donor with active COVID-19. The CDR3 region has the DNA TGCAGTGCCCCCGCCAGCTCCTACAATGAGCAGTTCTTC. Protein sequence: CSAPASSYNEQFF.